Each of the 13 T cell receptor beta chains below was sequenced from the same sample in a study of cytomegalovirus exposure and HLA in healthy donors. Data came from immunoSEQ multiplex PCR; TCRdb stores just in-frame clones and leaves some out. The sample shows 300,000 to 400,000 clones, roughly 88% of them seen only once. The sequencing sample was made of PBMCs. These receptors were obtained from a woman between 18 and 29 years old in good health and CMV-seronegative.

This rearrangement joins TRBV11-2 to TRBJ1-1, with 9 bases lining up with TRBD1. Germline V CDR1 and CDR2: SGHAT, FQNNGV. The CDR3 is 14 residues long. The trim removed 5 bases at V and 4 bases at J, leaving 5 bases unmatched. The CDR3 loop reads CASSPGQGGTEAFF. For the CDR3, the DNA is TGTGCCAGCAGCCCGGGACAGGGAGGCACTGAAGCTTTCTTT.

CDR3 amino acids: CASSSRDRAQPQHF. CDR3 bases: TGTGCCAGCAGTTCCCGGGACAGGGCCCAGCCCCAGCATTTT. The chain recombines TRBV2 with TRBJ1-5; 9 nucleotides match TRBD1. CDR1 is SNHLY, CDR2 FYNNEI, per germline. The ends lost 5 bases at V and 7 bases at J; junction bases unmatched: 6. The CDR3 is 14 amino acids.

This clone was seen just once. The chain uses TRBV5-5 and TRBJ2-3; 8 bases map to TRBD2. Germline assignment: CDR1 SGHKS and CDR2 YYEKEE (reference sequence). The CDR3 is 15 amino acids. Losses at the gene ends were 1 base for V and 2 bases for J; bases not matched to a gene: 3. The CDR3 sequence is CASSLRGGDTDTQYF. CDR3 nucleotide sequence: TGTGCCAGCAGCTTGCGGGGGGGAGACACAGATACGCAGTATTTT. The full variable domain, rest sourced from reference TRBV5-5 and TRBJ2-3, is DAGVTQSPTHLIKTRGQQVTLRCSPISGHKSVSWYQQVLGQGPQFIFQYYEKEERGRGNFPDRFSARQFPNYSSELNVNALLLGDSALYLCASSLRGGDTDTQYFGPGTRLTVL.

This clone was seen only a few times. The chain has TRBV27 and TRBJ1-2; D might be TRBD1 (6 bases). CDR1 is MNHEY and CDR2 is SMNVEV in the germline V gene (reference sequence). The CDR3 sequence is 12 residues long. V dropped 6 bases and J dropped 3 bases, with 8 bases sitting between them. CDR3 residues: CASRTGYYGYTF. The CDR3 nucleotides are TGTGCCAGCAGGACAGGCTACTATGGCTACACCTTC.

The J gene is TRBJ1-4, the V gene TRBV5-4, with 8 bases identical to TRBD1. Trimming removed 0 bases from V and 6 bases from J; junction bases left unmatched: 4. This CDR3 is built from 15 residues. CDR1 and CDR2 (germline): SGHNT, YYREEE (reference sequence). The CDR3 reads CASSLGTGSHEKLFF. The CDR3 DNA follows: TGTGCCAGCAGCTTGGGGACAGGGTCTCATGAAAAACTGTTTTTT.

The chain joins TRBV7-9 to TRBJ1-6; the D gene is possibly TRBD1 (5 bases). The CDR3 contains 12 residues. Trimming removed 3 bases from V and 10 bases from J, with 7 bases in between. Per the germline V gene, CDR1 is SEHNR and CDR2 is FQNEAQ (reference sequence). CDR3 protein: CASSLGRSPLHF. DNA for the CDR3: TGTGCCAGCAGCTTGGGGCGCTCACCCCTCCACTTT.

The V gene is TRBV27, the J gene TRBJ2-2, with D maybe TRBD2 (6 bases). This CDR3 is 16 amino acids long. In germline, CDR1 is MNHEY, CDR2 SMNVEV (reference sequence). V was cut by 8 bases and J by 7 bases, with 23 bases left in between. The CDR3 nucleotides are TGTGCCAGCCAGCTCCGAGAGAGATACGGGAGCGGGGAGCTGTTTTTT. Residues: CASQLRERYGSGELFF.

This clone occurred once. J is TRBJ2-1 and V is TRBV11-2; D is uncertain. The V end lost 3 bases, the J end lost 3 bases, and 18 bases lay between the germline ends. The CDR3 covers 17 residues. The germline gives CDR1 SGHAT, CDR2 FQNNGV. As DNA, the CDR3 is TGTGCCAGCAGCTTCCTCTCCCCGAATTCCTACTACAATGAGCAGTTCTTC. This gives the protein CASSFLSPNSYYNEQFF.

This chain uses TRBV5-4 with TRBJ1-2; 9 bases are shared with TRBD1. V was pared by 5 bases and J by 5 bases, with 7 bases of the junction left unmatched. Per germline, CDR1 SGHNT and CDR2 YYREEE (reference sequence). CDR3 length: 14 residues. The CDR3 spells CASSRDRVGYGYTF. The DNA of the CDR3 is TGTGCCAGCAGTCGGGACAGGGTTGGATATGGCTACACCTTC.

This rearrangement joins TRBV5-1 to TRBJ2-3; D gene unclear. The CDR3 runs 15 residues. Trimming shortened V by 0 bases and J by 1 base, and 9 bases separated the two germline ends. The germline CDR1 and CDR2 sequences are SGHRS and YFSETQ. CDR3 loop: CASSLDAGRTDTQYF. CDR3 nucleotide sequence: TGCGCCAGCAGCTTGGACGCAGGCCGCACAGATACGCAGTATTTT.

The chain recombines TRBV10-2 with TRBJ2-3, with a possible D match to TRBD2 (5 bases). The CDR3 is made up of 15 amino acids. V dropped 7 bases and J dropped 6 bases, with 20 bases sitting between them. CDR1 is WSHSY and CDR2 is SAAADI in the germline V gene. The CDR3 nucleotides read TGCGCCAGCATCGACTACATCTTCTCCCCCGATACGCAGTATTTT. It specifies CASIDYIFSPDTQYF.

The chain combines TRBV19 with TRBJ2-6; D is perhaps TRBD2 (5 bases). The CDR3 sequence is 16 residues long. CDR1 LNHDA and CDR2 SQIVND come from the germline V gene (reference sequence). Trimming took 4 bases from V and 0 from J, leaving 10 bases between them. The CDR3 reads CASSTSGDSGANVLTF. DNA for the CDR3: TGTGCCAGTAGTACATCCGGGGACTCTGGGGCCAACGTCCTGACTTTC.

The chain has TRBV5-1 and TRBJ2-1, with D possibly TRBD2 on 5 matching bases. This CDR3 comprises 14 residues. V was cut by 4 bases and J by 10 bases, with 18 bases left in between. Per germline, CDR1 SGHRS and CDR2 YFSETQ. The CDR3 DNA sequence: TGCGCCAGCAGCCCTCCAAGCGGCTTGAGAGAGCAGTTCTTC. This sequence encodes CASSPPSGLREQFF.